Below, one T cell receptor beta chain is given with its context. This clone's antigen is unknown. It has no much larger one-base neighbor in the sample; base qualities were not kept. The data were obtained in a study of beta chain features in type 1 diabetes (dated by TCRdb to 2016 to 2018). Background for the entire study: Patients and healthy donors did not differ in mean age, gender distribution, total cell number or subset yield. A total of roughly 100 million sorted cells were examined across all samples, and RNA yield correlated strongly with the number of cells per subset. Regulatory and stem cell-like memory subsets were isolated from only 8 patients and roughly eight healthy donors, whereas naive and central memory subsets came from all 30 or so donors. The study compared TCRB repertoires of sorted circulating CD4+ T cell subsets between recently diagnosed type 1 diabetes patients and matched healthy donors.

The cysteine opens and the phenylalanine closes a CDR3 of 11 amino acids. The sequence is cut down to CDR3 DNA, 33 bases in frame from base 1. Per the germline V gene (reference sequence), DFQATT is the CDR1 and SNEGSKA is the CDR2. Trimming takes 7 bases from V and 3 bases from J, and the germline ends sit 6 bases apart. Each donor gave one peripheral blood draw, averaging approximately 0.11 L, which was collected into heparinised tubes. A BD FACSAria II and a panel including CD45RO, CCR7, CD25, CD127, CD95 and CD27 were used to sort naive, central memory, regulatory and stem cell-like memory CD4+ T cells. A purity above 95% was achieved for all sorted populations. Right away, PBMCs were isolated by Lymphoprep density gradient centrifugation and were stained directly, with no culture step. So that batch effects would be minimized, each experiment stained and sorted samples in pairs, pairing one healthy donor with one patient.

The entire isolated RNA was reverse transcribed using the High Capacity cDNA Reverse Transcription Kit, and thus expressed TCRB transcripts were sequenced. Naive, central memory and regulatory T cell samples underwent deep immunoSEQ sequencing, averaging around 4 million total reads per sample. Sorted cells were lysed in RLT buffer, and RNA was extracted using DNase-treated RNeasy Micro or Mini kits according to cell number. Each cell subset was processed separately to prevent cross-contamination, with patient and healthy donor samples processed together. The immunoSEQ multiplex PCR was used to amplify TCRB sequences from cDNA, generating 87-bp fragments that spanned the CDR3 region. Amplicons were sequenced on the Illumina HiSeq platform. The source study handled its data this way. PCR bias was corrected computationally using synthetic template baselines, and reads within Hamming distance 2 were collapsed, with unmergeable singletons discarded. Reads were aligned to IMGT to assign V, D and J genes, CDR3 length, and insertions or deletions at six rearrangement sites. Within each subset, clonotype counts were normalized to sorted cell number, after which true diversity and Gini coefficients were computed with the tcR R package. The overlap coefficient, calculated on TCRB nucleotide sequences, was used to measure repertoire sharing. Out-of-frame TCRB sequences from naive cells were analyzed to stand in for the pre-selection repertoire. TCRdb re-hosts the immuneACCESS table, in-frame sequences only. Its copies lack some clones; in the studies checked, an unresolved V gene accounts for under half of them, and the cause for the rest is not known. For V, J and clone size, that table is used; D and trimming come from the DNA. The sample has under 450,000 clones on record, 11% to 15% of them singletons. About 0.04% of the sample is taken by the ten largest.

Summary of the overall study and its limitations: Because cDNA rather than genomic DNA was sequenced, highly expressing activated cells could have been over-represented, although no difference in activation and CD3 levels was found between groups. Only small numbers of individuals were included in the HLA sub-analyses, which left unresolved whether HLA type had any influence on TCRB rearrangement. At VDJ recombination sites, type 1 diabetes patients had fewer insertions and more deleted nucleotides, which implies abnormalities in thymic rearrangement. Naive, central memory and regulatory TCRB repertoires appeared to be more similar among patients than among healthy donors. Shorter templates might have been favored by PCR, but patient and control samples were amplified and corrected together, so both groups would have been affected equally by any skew. Type 1 diabetes patients showed a moderate but significant shortening of TCRB CDR3 length in all four CD4+ subsets.

The clonotype comes from a man aged 25 to 40 in good health. Input material: naive CD4+ T cells from blood. Explained via the paper, the cell subset or site label denotes: true naive CD4+ T cells. The V gene is TRBV20-1 and the J gene is TRBJ1-4, with the D gene not clear enough to name. The DNA sequence is TGCAGTGGCCAGGCTAATGAAAAACTGTTTTTT. Its translation is CSGQANEKLFF.